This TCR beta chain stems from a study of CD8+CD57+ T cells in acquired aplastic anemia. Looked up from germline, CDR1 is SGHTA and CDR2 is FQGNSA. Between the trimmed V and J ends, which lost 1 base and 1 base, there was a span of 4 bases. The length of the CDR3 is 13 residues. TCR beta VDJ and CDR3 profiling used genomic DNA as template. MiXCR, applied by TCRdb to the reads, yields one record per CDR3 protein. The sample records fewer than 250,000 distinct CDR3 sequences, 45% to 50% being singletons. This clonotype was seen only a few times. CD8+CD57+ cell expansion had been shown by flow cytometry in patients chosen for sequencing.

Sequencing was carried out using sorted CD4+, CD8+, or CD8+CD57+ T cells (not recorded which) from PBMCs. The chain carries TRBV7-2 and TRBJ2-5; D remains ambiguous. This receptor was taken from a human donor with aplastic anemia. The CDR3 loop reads CASSLGVQETQYF. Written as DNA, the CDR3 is TGTGCCAGCAGCTTAGGGGTCCAAGAGACCCAGTACTTC.